The subject of this entry is one T cell receptor beta chain. The antigen remains unidentified. The data stem from a study of CD8 T cells in Susac syndrome. Study-level points and caveats: The study's TCR sequencing and HLA analysis drew on a certain number of individuals. That number was acknowledged as relatively small.

Negative isolation was applied to CD8+ and CD4+ T cells, and FACS enrichment was applied to TEMRA cells. RNA in amounts of roughly 0.5 to 1 ug was reverse transcribed with random hexamers. It was immunoSEQ multiplex PCR that amplified TCR beta CDR3 across 54 Vbeta and 13 Jbeta. Each CDR3 protein gets one entry after TCRdb re-called the immunoSEQ multiplex PCR reads with MiXCR. In the table there are 150,000 to 200,000 distinct CDR3 sequences, about 92% of which are singletons. The receptor was derived from a human donor in good health. Source material: CD4+ T cells from PBMCs.

CDR3 DNA: TGTGCCACCAGTGCGGTCGCAGGGTTGACCCAGTACTTC. Translation: CATSAVAGLTQYF. This chain uses TRBV24-1 with TRBJ2-5; maybe TRBD1 (5 bases). Germline CDR1 reads KGHDR; CDR2 reads SFDVKD. Trimming took off 5 bases at V and 7 bases at J, with 13 bases between the two ends. This CDR3 region has 13 residues.